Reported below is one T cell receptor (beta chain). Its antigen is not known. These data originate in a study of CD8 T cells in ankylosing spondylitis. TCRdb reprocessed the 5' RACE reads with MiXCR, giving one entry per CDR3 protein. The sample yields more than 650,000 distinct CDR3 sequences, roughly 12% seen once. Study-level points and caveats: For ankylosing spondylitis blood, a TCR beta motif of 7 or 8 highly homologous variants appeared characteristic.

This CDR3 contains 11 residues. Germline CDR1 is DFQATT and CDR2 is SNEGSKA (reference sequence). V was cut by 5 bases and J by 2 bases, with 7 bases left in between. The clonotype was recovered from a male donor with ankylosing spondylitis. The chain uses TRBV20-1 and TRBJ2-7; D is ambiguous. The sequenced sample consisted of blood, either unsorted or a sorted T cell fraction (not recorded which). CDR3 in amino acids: CSAPATYEQYF. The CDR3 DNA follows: TGCAGTGCTCCTGCCACCTACGAGCAGTACTTC.